Included here is one T cell receptor beta chain sequence, with context. Its cognate antigen is unknown. Trimming removed 4 bases from V and 4 bases from J, with 10 bases in between. The CDR3 consists of 13 residues. Germline assignment: CDR1 LGHDT and CDR2 YNNKEL (reference sequence). The data were taken from a study of T cell responses to AZD1222 COVID-19 vaccine. Study conclusions and caveats: Among the donors, most were white British and more were female, and clonal diversity was possibly underestimated. Following two doses of AZD1222, Spike-specific TCR breadth and depth rose.

Assay: immunoSEQ multiplex PCR; the TCRdb copy retains only in-frame clones and omits some. The sample shows roughly 180,000 clones, about 91% of them seen only once. The material was peripheral blood, obtained on day 0 of AZD1222 vaccination. This receptor was taken from an adult in good health. The rearrangement uses TRBV3-1 (or the pseudogene TRBV3-2) and TRBJ1-1; a possible D gene is TRBD1 (5 bases). The CDR3: CASSRLRGTEAFF. The CDR3 bases are TGTGCCAGCAGCCGATTAAGGGGCACTGAAGCTTTCTTT.